A selection of T cell receptor beta chains follows, all from one sample in a study of blood T cell repertoires in COVID-19. Measured with immunoSEQ multiplex PCR; TCRdb has only the in-frame clones, and not every one. The sample yields roughly 220,000 clones, roughly 84% seen once. Input material: PBMCs or T cells enriched from blood (not recorded which). These receptors originate from a woman aged 35 to 49 who had recovered from COVID-19. The CDR3 runs from the conserved cysteine through the conserved F or W. D genes are given only for firm matches. Some rows mark clone size as missing; the rest say once, few, many or name a class of expanded clone.

j_gene | v_gene | abundance | len | d_gene | CDR3aa | CDR3nt
TRBJ1-2 | TRBV4-3 | - | 13 | - | CASSPTRSDGYTF | TGCGCCAGCAGCCCTACCCGGTCTGATGGCTACACCTTC
TRBJ1-2 | TRBV2 | - | 13 | - | CASTPDWTYGYTF | TGTGCCAGCACCCCGGACTGGACTTATGGCTACACCTTC
TRBJ2-3 | TRBV7-2 | - | 15 | TRBD2 | CASSLSYGGGDTQYF | TGTGCCAGCAGCTTAAGTTATGGGGGGGGAGATACGCAGTATTTT
TRBJ2-5 | TRBV28 | once | 14 | - | CASSWIGGQETQYF | TGTGCCAGCAGCTGGATCGGGGGTCAAGAGACCCAGTACTTC
TRBJ2-2 | TRBV6-5 | - | 15 | TRBD2 | CASRPGLADTGELFF | TGTGCCAGCAGACCGGGACTAGCGGACACCGGGGAGCTGTTTTTT
TRBJ2-7 | TRBV7-9 | - | 14 | - | CASSSTRGSYEQYF | TGTGCCAGCAGCTCAACCAGGGGCTCCTACGAGCAGTACTTC
TRBJ2-7 | TRBV28 | - | 14 | - | CASLDGVRSYEQYF | TGTGCCAGCCTAGACGGCGTTCGCTCCTACGAGCAGTACTTC
TRBJ2-4 | TRBV7-9 | - | 12 | - | CASSTAENIQYF | TGTGCCAGCAGTACTGCGGAAAACATTCAGTACTTC
TRBJ2-2 | TRBV5-1 | - | 17 | - | CASSLNQQRANTGELFF | TGCGCCAGCAGCTTGAACCAACAGAGGGCGAACACCGGGGAGCTGTTTTTT
TRBJ1-3 | TRBV30 | many | 15 | TRBD1 | CAWSRDRASGNTIYF | TGTGCCTGGAGTCGTGACAGGGCCTCTGGAAACACCATATATTTT
TRBJ1-1 | TRBV29-1 | - | 13 | - | CSAIETVNTEAFF | TGCAGCGCTATAGAGACAGTGAACACTGAAGCTTTCTTT
TRBJ2-7 | TRBV19 | - | 16 | TRBD2 | CASSKPGTSGTYEQYF | TGTGCCAGTAGTAAACCCGGGACTAGCGGTACCTACGAGCAGTACTTC
TRBJ1-1 | TRBV18 | - | 13 | - | CASSRAGETEAFF | TGTGCCAGCTCGAGAGCAGGGGAGACTGAAGCTTTCTTT
TRBJ2-5 | TRBV7-2 | - | 15 | TRBD1 | CASSLGGQPQETQYF | TGTGCCAGCAGCTTAGGGGGACAGCCTCAAGAGACCCAGTACTTC
TRBJ1-1 | TRBV7-2 | few | 14 | - | CASSPNGYGTEAFF | TGTGCCAGCAGCCCAAATGGGTACGGGACTGAAGCTTTCTTT
TRBJ1-2 | TRBV30 | many | 12 | TRBD1 | CAWRRDSLGYTF | TGTGCCTGGAGACGGGACAGCCTTGGCTACACCTTC
TRBJ1-1 | TRBV2 | - | 11 | - | CASNIAGEAFF | TGTGCCAGCAATATAGCGGGTGAAGCTTTCTTT
TRBJ2-1 | TRBV6-4 | - | 16 | TRBD2 | CASGPPGLASYNEQFF | TGTGCCAGCGGACCCCCGGGACTAGCGTCCTACAATGAGCAGTTCTTC
TRBJ1-6 | TRBV27 | - | 14 | TRBD1 | CASSFGDSYSPLHF | TGTGCCAGCAGTTTTGGGGACAGTTATTCACCCCTCCACTTT
TRBJ1-5 | TRBV2 | - | 14 | - | CASSPGQGNQPQHF | TGTGCCAGCAGCCCGGGACAAGGCAATCAGCCCCAGCATTTT
TRBJ2-3 | TRBV10-1 | - | 17 | TRBD2 | CASSEHGSGRIPDTQYF | TGCGCCAGCAGTGAGCACGGTAGCGGGAGAATCCCAGATACGCAGTATTTT
TRBJ1-2 | TRBV19 | - | 14 | - | CASSIVLAGDGYTF | TGTGCCAGTAGTATAGTCCTGGCAGGGGATGGCTACACCTTC
TRBJ2-2 | TRBV28 | - | 13 | TRBD1 | CASSETGAGELFF | TGTGCCAGCAGCGAGACAGGGGCCGGGGAGCTGTTTTTT
TRBJ2-3 | TRBV5-4 | - | 15 | - | CASSLRLASTDTQYF | TGTGCCAGCAGCTTGCGACTCGCTAGCACAGATACGCAGTATTTT
TRBJ2-1 | TRBV20-1 | - | 14 | TRBD2 | CSASGAGRYNEQFF | TGCAGTGCTAGTGGAGCGGGAAGGTACAATGAGCAGTTCTTC
TRBJ2-7 | TRBV11-2 | - | 15 | - | CASSSLKGGRNEQYF | TGTGCCAGCAGCTCCCTGAAAGGGGGTCGCAACGAGCAGTACTTC
TRBJ2-1 | TRBV19 | - | 16 | - | CASSFGSNRPYNEQFF | TGTGCCAGTAGTTTCGGGTCTAACCGGCCATACAATGAGCAGTTCTTC
TRBJ2-7 | TRBV7-3 | few | 14 | - | CASSSPGGRYEQYF | TGTGCCAGCAGCTCCCCCGGGGGGCGATACGAGCAGTACTTC
TRBJ1-2 | TRBV5-4 | - | 14 | - | CASSFPPVDYGYTF | TGTGCCAGCAGCTTCCCTCCGGTTGACTATGGCTACACCTTC
TRBJ1-1 | TRBV28 | - | 12 | TRBD1 | CATDRGHTEAFF | TGTGCCACCGACAGGGGGCACACTGAAGCTTTCTTT
TRBJ2-3 | TRBV5-4 | - | 15 | TRBD2 | CASSYTSGSTDTQYF | TGTGCCAGCAGCTATACTAGCGGGAGTACAGATACGCAGTATTTT
TRBJ1-1 | TRBV28 | - | 12 | - | CASSLIDTEAFF | TGTGCCAGCAGTTTAATAGACACTGAAGCTTTCTTT
TRBJ1-3 | TRBV5-1 | - | 16 | - | CASSPEVRSSGNTIYF | TGCGCCAGCAGCCCGGAGGTCAGAAGCTCTGGAAACACCATATATTTT